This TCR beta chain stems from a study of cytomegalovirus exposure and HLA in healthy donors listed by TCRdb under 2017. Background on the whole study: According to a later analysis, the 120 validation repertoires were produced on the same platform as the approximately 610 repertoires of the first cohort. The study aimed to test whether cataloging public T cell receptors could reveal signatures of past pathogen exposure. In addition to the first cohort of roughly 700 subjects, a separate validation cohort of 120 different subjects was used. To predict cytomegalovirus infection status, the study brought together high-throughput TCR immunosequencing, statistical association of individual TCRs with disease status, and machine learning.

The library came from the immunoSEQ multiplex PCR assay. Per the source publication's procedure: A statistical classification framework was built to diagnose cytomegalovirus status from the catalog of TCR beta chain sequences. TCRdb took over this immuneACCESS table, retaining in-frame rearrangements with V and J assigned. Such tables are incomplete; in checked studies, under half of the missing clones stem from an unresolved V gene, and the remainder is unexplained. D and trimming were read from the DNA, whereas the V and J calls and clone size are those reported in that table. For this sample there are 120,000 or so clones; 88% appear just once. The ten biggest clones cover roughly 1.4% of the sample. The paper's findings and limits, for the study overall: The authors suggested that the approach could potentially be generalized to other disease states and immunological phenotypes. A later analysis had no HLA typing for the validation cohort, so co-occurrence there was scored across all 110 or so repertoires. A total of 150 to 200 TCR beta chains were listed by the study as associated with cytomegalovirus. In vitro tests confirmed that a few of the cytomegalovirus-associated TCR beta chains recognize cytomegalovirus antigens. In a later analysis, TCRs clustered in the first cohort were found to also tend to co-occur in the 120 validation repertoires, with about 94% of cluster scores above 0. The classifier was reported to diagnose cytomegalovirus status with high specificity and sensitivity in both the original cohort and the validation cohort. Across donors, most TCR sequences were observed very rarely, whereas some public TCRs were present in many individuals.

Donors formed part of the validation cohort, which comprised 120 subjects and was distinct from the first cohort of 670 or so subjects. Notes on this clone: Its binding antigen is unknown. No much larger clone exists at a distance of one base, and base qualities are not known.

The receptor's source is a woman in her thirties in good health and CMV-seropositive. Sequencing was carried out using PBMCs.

CDR3 reads: CATSKGQTIQETQYF. The sequence in DNA is TGTGCCACCAGCAAAGGACAGACGATCCAAGAGACCCAGTACTTC. The chain employs TRBV15 and TRBJ2-5; a tentative D call is TRBD1 (6 bases match). CDR1 LNHNV and CDR2 YYDKDF are derived from the germline V gene (reference sequence). The CDR3 numbers 15 residues from cysteine through phenylalanine. This entry keeps only the CDR3 DNA: 45 bases, framed from base 1. V lost 4 bases and J lost 1 base; the stretch between them is 13 bases long.